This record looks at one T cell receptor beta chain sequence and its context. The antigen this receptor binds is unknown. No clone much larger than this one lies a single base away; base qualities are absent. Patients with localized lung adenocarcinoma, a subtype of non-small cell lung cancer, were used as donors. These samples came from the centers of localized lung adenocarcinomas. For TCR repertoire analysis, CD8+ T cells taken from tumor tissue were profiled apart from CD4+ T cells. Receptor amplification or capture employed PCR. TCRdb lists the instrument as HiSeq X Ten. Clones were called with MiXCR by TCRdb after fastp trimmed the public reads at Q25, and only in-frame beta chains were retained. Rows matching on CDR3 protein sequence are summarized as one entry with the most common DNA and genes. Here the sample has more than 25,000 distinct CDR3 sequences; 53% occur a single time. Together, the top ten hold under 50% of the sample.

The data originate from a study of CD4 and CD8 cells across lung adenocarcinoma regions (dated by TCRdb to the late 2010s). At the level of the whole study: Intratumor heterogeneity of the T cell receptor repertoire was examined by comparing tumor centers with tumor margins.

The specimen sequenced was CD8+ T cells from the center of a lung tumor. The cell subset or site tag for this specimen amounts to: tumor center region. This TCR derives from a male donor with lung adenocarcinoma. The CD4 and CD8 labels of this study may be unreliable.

The DNA sequence is as follows: TGCAGTGCCCAGGGACTTCGCATCACAGATACGCAGTATTTT. Its protein product is CSAQGLRITDTQYF. Recombination joined TRBV20-1 with TRBJ2-3; the D region possibly corresponds to TRBD2 (6 bases align). Including the terminal cysteine and phenylalanine, the CDR3 comprises 14 residues. The DNA shown is the 42-base CDR3, in frame from base 1. V loses 6 bases of germline sequence and J loses 2 bases, and the interval between the two ends is 15 bases. CDR1 is given as DFQATT and CDR2 as SNEGSKA, both from the germline V gene (reference sequence).